This T cell receptor (beta chain) was captured by sequencing in a study of PD-L1 blockade in urothelial cancer. The wider study: Patients' prior chemotherapy regimens numbered 0 to 3.

Method: immunoSEQ multiplex PCR; TCRdb's copy keeps in-frame clones and lacks some. The sample holds more than 65,000 clones, about nine tenths seen once. Germline V lookup: CDR1 SGDLS, CDR2 YYNGEE. This CDR3 spans 16 amino acids. Trimming took 3 bases from V and 9 from J; bases not matched to a gene: 12. This sequence originates from a woman aged 70 to 79 with urothelial cancer. Sample: PBMCs, taken around atezolizumab (anti-PD-L1) treatment. The genes are TRBV9 and TRBJ2-5; 12 bases map to TRBD2. DNA of the CDR3: TGTGCCAGCAGCGCGAGACTAGCGGGGGCTAAAGGGGCCCAGTACTTC. Encoded protein: CASSARLAGAKGAQYF.